This TCR beta chain was retrieved from a study of shared clonotypes between healthy human individuals. Clones were sequenced by immunoSEQ multiplex PCR, and TCRdb holds only the in-frame ones, with some missing. The sample carries about 960,000 clones, 60% to 85% recorded once. Germline CDR1 is SGHTA and CDR2 is FQGNSA. The CDR3 consists of 13 residues. V was shortened by 3 bases and J by 2 bases, with 8 bases between the two germline ends. Comment on this clone: This CDR3 is also generated by other DNA sequences in the sample.

The chain carries TRBV7-2 and TRBJ2-7; no firm D call. The TCR sequence derives from a man aged 18 to 29 in good health. The material sequenced was memory CD4+ T cells sorted from blood. Subset noted: CD45RA-negative fraction. CDR3 DNA: TGTGCCAGCAGCTTGGGCCGAGCCTACGAGCAGTACTTC. Amino acids: CASSLGRAYEQYF.